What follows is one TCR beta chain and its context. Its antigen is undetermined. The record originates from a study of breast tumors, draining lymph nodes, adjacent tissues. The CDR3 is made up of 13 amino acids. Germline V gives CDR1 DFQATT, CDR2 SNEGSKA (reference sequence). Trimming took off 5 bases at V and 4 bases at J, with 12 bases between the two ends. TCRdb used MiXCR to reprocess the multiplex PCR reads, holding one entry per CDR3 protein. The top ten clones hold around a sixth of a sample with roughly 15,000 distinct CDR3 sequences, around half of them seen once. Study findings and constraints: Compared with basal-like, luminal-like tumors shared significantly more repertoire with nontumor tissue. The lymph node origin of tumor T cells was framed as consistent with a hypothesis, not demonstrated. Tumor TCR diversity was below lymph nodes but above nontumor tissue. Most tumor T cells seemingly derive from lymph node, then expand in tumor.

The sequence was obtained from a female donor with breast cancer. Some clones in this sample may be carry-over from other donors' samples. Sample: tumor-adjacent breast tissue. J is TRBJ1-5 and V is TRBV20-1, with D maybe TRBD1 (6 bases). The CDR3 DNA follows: TGCAGTGCTTCCCGGGACAAGAATCAGCCCCAGCATTTT. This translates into CSASRDKNQPQHF.